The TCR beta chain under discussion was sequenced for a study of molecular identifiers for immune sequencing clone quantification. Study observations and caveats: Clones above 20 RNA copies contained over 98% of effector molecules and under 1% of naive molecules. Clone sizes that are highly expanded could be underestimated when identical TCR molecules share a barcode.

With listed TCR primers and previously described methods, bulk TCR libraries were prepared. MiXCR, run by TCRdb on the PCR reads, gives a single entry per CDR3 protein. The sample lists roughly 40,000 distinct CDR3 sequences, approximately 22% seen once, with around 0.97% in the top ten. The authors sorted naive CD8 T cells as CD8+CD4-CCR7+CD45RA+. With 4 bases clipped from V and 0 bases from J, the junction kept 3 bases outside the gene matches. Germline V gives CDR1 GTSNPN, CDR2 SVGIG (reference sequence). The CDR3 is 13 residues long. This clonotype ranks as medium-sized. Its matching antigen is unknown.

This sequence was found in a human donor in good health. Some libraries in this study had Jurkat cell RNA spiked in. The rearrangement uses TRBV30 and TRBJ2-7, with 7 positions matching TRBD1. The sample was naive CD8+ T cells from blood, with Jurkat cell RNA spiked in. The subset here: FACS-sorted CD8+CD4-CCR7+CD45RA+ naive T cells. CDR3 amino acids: CAWTGTVSYEQYF. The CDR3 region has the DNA TGTGCCTGGACCGGGACAGTCTCCTACGAGCAGTACTTC. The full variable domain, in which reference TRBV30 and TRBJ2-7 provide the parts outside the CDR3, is SQTIHQWPATLVQPVGSPLSLECTVEGTSNPNLYWYRQAAGRGLQLLFYSVGIGQISSEVPQNLSASRPQDRQFILSSKKLLLSDSGFYLCAWTGTVSYEQYFGPGTRLTVT.